The entry below gives a single T cell receptor beta chain sequence along with its context. This CDR3 is built from 15 residues. Trimming shortened V by 3 bases and J by 0 bases, and 9 bases separated the two germline ends. In germline, CDR1 is LGHNA, CDR2 YNFKEQ. The data derive from a study of technical replicates of blood from several donors. TCRdb's table, derived via immunoSEQ multiplex PCR, lists solely in-frame clones and lacks some. Here the sample spans 55,000 to 75,000 clones, approximately 83% being singletons. The TCR originated in a human donor in good health. Some clones in this sample may be carry-over from other donors' samples. The sequenced material came from PBMCs. The chain combines TRBV4-2 with TRBJ1-3, with a possible D match to TRBD1 (6 bases). CDR3 DNA: TGTGCCAGCAGCCAGGACAGATACTCTGGAAACACCATATATTTT. Translation: CASSQDRYSGNTIYF.